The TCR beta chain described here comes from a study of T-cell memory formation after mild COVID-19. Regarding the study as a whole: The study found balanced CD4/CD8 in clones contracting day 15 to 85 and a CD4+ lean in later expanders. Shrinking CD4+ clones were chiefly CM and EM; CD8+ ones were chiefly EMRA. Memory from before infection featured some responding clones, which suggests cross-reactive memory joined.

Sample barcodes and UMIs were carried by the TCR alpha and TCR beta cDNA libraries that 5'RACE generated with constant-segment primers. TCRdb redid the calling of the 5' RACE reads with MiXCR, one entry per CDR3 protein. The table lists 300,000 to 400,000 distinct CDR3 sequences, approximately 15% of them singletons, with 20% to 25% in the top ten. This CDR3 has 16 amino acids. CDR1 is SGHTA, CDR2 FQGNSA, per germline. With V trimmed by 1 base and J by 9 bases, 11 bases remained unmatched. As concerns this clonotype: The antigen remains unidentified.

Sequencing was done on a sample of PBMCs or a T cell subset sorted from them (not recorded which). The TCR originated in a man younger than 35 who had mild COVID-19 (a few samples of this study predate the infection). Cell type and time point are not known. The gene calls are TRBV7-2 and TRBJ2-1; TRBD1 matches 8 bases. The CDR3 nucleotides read TGTGCCAGCAGCTTAGAATCAGGGGGCGTATATGGTGAGCAGTTCTTC. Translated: CASSLESGGVYGEQFF.